The 10 T cell receptor beta chains below were found in one sample sequenced in a study of CD8 T cells in ankylosing spondylitis. The study, taken as a whole, reports: A TCR beta motif of 7 to 9 highly homologous variants seemed to mark ankylosing spondylitis blood.

TCRdb independently ran MiXCR on the 5' RACE reads; one entry per CDR3 protein. The data contain around 450,000 distinct CDR3 sequences, about 25% of them seen just once; the ten biggest clones take up 0.89%. Their antigens remain unidentified. The sequenced sample was blood, either unsorted or a sorted T cell fraction (not recorded which). The receptors were sampled from a male donor with ankylosing spondylitis.

The V and J genes are TRBV20-1 and TRBJ2-1, with 13 bases fitting TRBD2. Trimming removed 4 bases from V and 6 bases from J; junction bases left unmatched: 12. CDR1 DFQATT and CDR2 SNEGSKA come from the germline V gene (reference sequence). The CDR3 extends over 17 amino acids. The CDR3, as DNA: TGCAGTGCTAAAGGACTAGCGGGAGTGGGGGGGACCAATGAGCAGTTCTTC. Translating gives CSAKGLAGVGGTNEQFF.

This clonotype was observed a handful of times. V and J are TRBV5-1 and TRBJ2-2, with a tentative D call TRBD1 (5 bases). The CDR3 has 15 amino acids. Germline V gives CDR1 SGHRS, CDR2 YFSETQ. Between the trimmed V and J ends, which lost 1 base and 7 bases, there was a span of 14 bases. Here the CDR3 reads CASSLLEGAVGELFF. The CDR3, as DNA: TGCGCCAGCAGCTTGCTTGAAGGGGCGGTCGGGGAGCTGTTTTTT.

V gene TRBV7-8 combines with J gene TRBJ1-6; the match to TRBD1 covers 10 bases. The V and J ends lost 4 bases and 9 bases, in that order; junction bases with no gene match: 3. This CDR3 has 14 amino acids. In germline, CDR1 is SGHVS, CDR2 FQNEAQ. DNA for the CDR3: TGTGCCAGCAGCTCTGACAGGGGGCTTTCACCCCTCCACTTT. Encoded protein: CASSSDRGLSPLHF.

The V call is TRBV6-1, the J call TRBJ2-3; 8 nucleotides agree with TRBD2. The CDR3 covers 17 residues. Trimming took 7 bases from V and 2 from J; bases not matched to a gene: 14. Germline loops: CDR1 MNHNS, CDR2 SASEGT. The CDR3 sequence: CASKPRRASGPTDTQYF. The CDR3 DNA sequence: TGTGCCAGCAAACCTAGAAGGGCTAGCGGGCCCACAGATACGCAGTATTTT.

J is TRBJ1-2 and V is TRBV3-1; 7 bases agree with TRBD1. The CDR3 runs 14 residues. Germline V gene lookup returns CDR1 LGHDT and CDR2 YNNKEL (reference sequence). After removal of 0 bases from V and 8 bases from J, the junction contained 6 bases not matched to a gene. CDR3 sequence reads: CASSQDGTAMGYTF. CDR3 nucleotides: TGTGCCAGCAGCCAAGACGGGACAGCCATGGGCTACACCTTC.

The chain uses TRBV24-1 and TRBJ1-5; D is unclear. Germline V CDR1 and CDR2: KGHDR, SFDVKD. CDR3 length: 13 amino acids. V was pared by 5 bases and J by 3 bases, with 7 bases between. CDR3 protein: CATSGRDNQPQHF. The CDR3 nucleotides read TGTGCCACCAGTGGAAGGGACAATCAGCCCCAGCATTTT.

V and J are TRBV29-1 and TRBJ1-2, with D uncertain. Germline CDR1 is SQVTM and CDR2 is ANQGSEA. This CDR3 region has 13 residues. V was cut by 4 bases and J by 4 bases, with 13 bases left in between. DNA of the CDR3: TGCAGCGTTGCTCAGTATGAAGGCTATGGCTACACCTTC. It specifies CSVAQYEGYGYTF.

This clonotype was seen only a few times. The gene calls are TRBV10-3 and TRBJ1-1, with TRBD1 matching 7 bases. Germline V CDR1 and CDR2: ENHRY, SYGVKD. Losses at the gene ends were 2 bases for V and 4 bases for J; bases not matched to a gene: 4. The CDR3 length is 14 residues. CDR3 loop: CAISESRGSTEAFF. In nucleotides, the CDR3 is TGTGCCATCAGTGAGAGCAGGGGGTCCACTGAAGCTTTCTTT.

This clonotype was observed a few times. The chain combines TRBV11-1 with TRBJ2-1, with D perhaps matching TRBD1 or TRBD2 (6 bases each). V lost 6 bases, J lost 0 bases, and 24 bases lay in between. Germline assignment: CDR1 SGHAT and CDR2 FQDESV (reference sequence). The CDR3 covers 19 residues. The CDR3 bases are TGTGCCAGCAGACGCGGGACACCTACTAGGGGCGGCTCCTACAATGAGCAGTTCTTC. It translates to CASRRGTPTRGGSYNEQFF.

This rearrangement joins TRBV11-2 to TRBJ2-2; possibly TRBD2 for D (6 bases). The V end lost 7 bases, the J end lost 2 bases, and 17 bases lay between the germline ends. The CDR3 has 16 residues. Germline lookup yields CDR1 SGHAT and CDR2 FQNNGV. The CDR3 sequence: CASTRFGGPNTGELFF. For the CDR3, the DNA is TGTGCCAGCACCCGGTTCGGAGGGCCCAACACCGGGGAGCTGTTTTTT.